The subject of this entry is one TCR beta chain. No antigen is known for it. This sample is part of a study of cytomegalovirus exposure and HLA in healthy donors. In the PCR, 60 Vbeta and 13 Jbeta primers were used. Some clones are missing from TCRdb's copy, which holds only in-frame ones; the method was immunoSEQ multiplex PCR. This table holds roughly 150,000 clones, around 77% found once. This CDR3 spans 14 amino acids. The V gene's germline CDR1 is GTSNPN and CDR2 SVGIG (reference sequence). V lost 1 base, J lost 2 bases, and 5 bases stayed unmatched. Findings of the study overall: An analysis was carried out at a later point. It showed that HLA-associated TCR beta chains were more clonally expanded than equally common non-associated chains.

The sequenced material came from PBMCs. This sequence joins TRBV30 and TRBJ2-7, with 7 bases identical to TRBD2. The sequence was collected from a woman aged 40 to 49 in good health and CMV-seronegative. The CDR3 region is CAWSDLAAPYEQYF. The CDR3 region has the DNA TGTGCCTGGAGTGACCTAGCGGCCCCCTACGAGCAGTACTTC.